This T cell receptor (beta chain) was sequenced in a study of shared clonotypes between healthy human individuals. Points from the study as a whole: A reduction in generation probabilities was seen for non-shared clonotypes relative to those shared by all four donors.

As for this clone: Its matching antigen is unknown.

Execution of the assay was at deep level. Only in-frame clones appear in the TCRdb table, and some are missing; sequencing was by immunoSEQ multiplex PCR. The sample includes about 600,000 clones, less than 98% of them seen just once. CD4+ cells were split into CD45RA+ naive and CD45RA-negative memory subsets. The CDR3 sequence is 14 residues long. V was clipped by 5 bases and J by 3 bases; unmatched bases: 5. Germline V gives CDR1 LNHDA, CDR2 SQIVND (reference sequence). The source of this sequence is a young woman in good health. The sequenced material came from naive CD4+ T cells sorted from blood. Subset meaning: CD45RA+ positively selected. This rearrangement joins TRBV19 to TRBJ2-5, with TRBD1 matching over 8 bases. CDR3 nucleotides: TGTGCCAGTAGTCGAATGGACAGGGAAGAGACCCAGTACTTC. Translated, it gives CASSRMDREETQYF.